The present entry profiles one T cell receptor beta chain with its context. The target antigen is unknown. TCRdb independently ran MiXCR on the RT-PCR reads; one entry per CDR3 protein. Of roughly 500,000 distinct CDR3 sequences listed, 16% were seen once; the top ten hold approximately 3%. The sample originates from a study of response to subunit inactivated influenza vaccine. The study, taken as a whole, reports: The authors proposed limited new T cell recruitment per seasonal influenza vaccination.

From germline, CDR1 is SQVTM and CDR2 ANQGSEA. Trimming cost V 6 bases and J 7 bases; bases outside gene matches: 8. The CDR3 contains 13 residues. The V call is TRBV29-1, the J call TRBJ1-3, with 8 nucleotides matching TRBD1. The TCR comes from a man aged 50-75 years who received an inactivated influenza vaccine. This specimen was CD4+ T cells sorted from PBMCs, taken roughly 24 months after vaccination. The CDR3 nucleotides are TGCAGCGTATCAGGACAGGGACGGAACACCATATATTTT. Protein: CSVSGQGRNTIYF.